The 3 T cell receptor beta chains below were found in one sample sequenced in a study of T cell responses to AZD1222 COVID-19 vaccine. Clones were sequenced by immunoSEQ multiplex PCR, and TCRdb holds only the in-frame ones, with some missing. The table records approximately 220,000 clones, roughly 91% of them present only once. Source: peripheral blood, taken on day 0 of MenACWY control vaccination. The receptors originated from an adult in good health.

The chain uses TRBV11-2 and TRBJ1-4; D remains unclear. Germline V gene sequence: CDR1 SGHAT, CDR2 FQNNGV. Trimming stripped 0 bases from V and 4 bases from J, with 6 bases between. The CDR3 has 14 residues. Here the CDR3 DNA reads TGTGCCAGCAGCTTAGACGTTCTTAATGAAAAACTGTTTTTT. Residues: CASSLDVLNEKLFF.

The CDR3 coding sequence is TGTGCCAGCTCACCGAATACGCGCACCGGGGAGCTGTTTTTT. Its protein is CASSPNTRTGELFF. The chain couples TRBV18 to TRBJ2-2; D is unclear. The CDR3 has 14 amino acids. Per the germline V gene, CDR1 is KGHSH and CDR2 is LQKENI. V was cut by 3 bases and J by 4 bases, with 9 bases left in between.

This rearrangement joins TRBV7-2 to TRBJ1-1; D may be TRBD1 (6 bases). Deletions cut 5 bases from V and 4 bases from J, with 8 bases between. Germline lookup yields CDR1 SGHTA and CDR2 FQGNSA. There are 12 residues in the CDR3. CDR3 region: CASSPGVTEAFF. Written as DNA, the CDR3 is TGTGCCAGCAGCCCAGGGGTCACTGAAGCTTTCTTT.